The 28 T cell receptor beta chains listed next were all sequenced from one sample in a study of CD8 T cells in ankylosing spondylitis. Study conclusions and caveats: What seemed typical of ankylosing spondylitis blood was a TCR beta motif built from eight highly homologous variants.

These TCRs are of unknown antigen specificity. TCRdb independently ran MiXCR on the 5' RACE reads; one entry per CDR3 protein. The top ten hold 0.89% of the sample, which has 350,000 to 450,000 distinct CDR3 sequences, roughly 25% seen once. The specimen was blood, either unsorted or a sorted T cell fraction (not recorded which). The receptors derive from a male donor with ankylosing spondylitis.

The rearrangement uses TRBV20-1 and TRBJ2-1, with a weak D call TRBD2 (6 bases). CDR1 is DFQATT, CDR2 SNEGSKA, per germline (reference sequence). V was shortened by 0 bases and J by 4 bases, with 19 bases between the two germline ends. The CDR3 loop spans 17 amino acids. The CDR3 bases are TGCAGTGCTAGAGATCCAATGATAGCGGACCTATACAATGAGCAGTTCTTC. This codes for CSARDPMIADLYNEQFF.

The chain has TRBV12-3 or TRBV12-4 and TRBJ1-4; tentative D call: TRBD1 (5 bases). Trimming removed 4 bases at V and 4 bases at J, with 10 bases between. CDR3 length: 14 residues. CDR3 DNA: TGTGCCAGCAGTTCGGGACCGCTTAATGAAAAACTGTTTTTT. Its translation: CASSSGPLNEKLFF.

This clonotype was detected a few times. The rearrangement uses TRBV28 and TRBJ2-3; D is unresolved. CDR3 size: 15 residues. Germline-derived CDR1 and CDR2 are MDHEN and SYDVKM. V gave up 4 bases and J gave up 2 bases, with 13 bases separating them. As DNA, the CDR3 is TGTGCCAGCAGTTCCCAGGACCGTTTCACAGATACGCAGTATTTT. Translated, it gives CASSSQDRFTDTQYF.

Worth noting for this clonotype: A much bigger clone sits one base away, suggesting this may be a read error. The chain combines TRBV11-3 with TRBJ2-7; D is unresolved. This CDR3 is built from 13 residues. Germline CDR1 SGHNT, CDR2 YENEEA. The ends were cut back, 0 bases at V and 3 bases at J, with 6 bases in the middle. CDR3 nucleotide sequence: TGTGCCAGCAGCTTAGAACAGAACTACGAGCAGTACGTC. It yields the protein CASSLEQNYEQYV.

J is TRBJ1-5 and V is TRBV5-6; possibly TRBD1 for D (5 bases). This CDR3 comprises 17 residues. V was clipped by 0 bases and J by 0 bases, with 13 bases between them. Germline loops: CDR1 SGHDT, CDR2 YYEEEE. The DNA of the CDR3 is TGTGCCAGCAGCTTGGCCCAGGGCCCCTATAGCAATCAGCCCCAGCATTTT. Translation gives CASSLAQGPYSNQPQHF.

This clonotype was observed a few times. DNA of the CDR3: TGCAGTGCTCCCGGACAGGGGGATATCACCGGGGAGCTGTTTTTT. It translates to CSAPGQGDITGELFF. The chain carries TRBV20-1 and TRBJ2-2; 10 nucleotides align to TRBD1. The CDR3 totals 15 residues. In germline, CDR1 is DFQATT, CDR2 SNEGSKA (reference sequence). Germline trimming cut 5 bases from V and 4 bases from J; bases unmatched to any gene: 7.

The chain has TRBV11-2 and TRBJ2-7; D is perhaps TRBD2 (6 bases). Between the trimmed V and J ends, which lost 5 bases and 2 bases, there was a span of 25 bases. Germline lookup yields CDR1 SGHAT and CDR2 FQNNGV. There are 18 residues in the CDR3. The CDR3 DNA sequence: TGTGCCAGCAGCCCGCTTGGGAGCGGGCGGGATCTCCCCTACGAGCAGTACTTC. The encoded protein is CASSPLGSGRDLPYEQYF.

The CDR3 nucleotides read TGCGCCAGCAGCTTGGGGCTAGCGGGGCGAACCGAGCAGTTCTTC. Translated: CASSLGLAGRTEQFF. The J gene is TRBJ2-1, the V gene TRBV5-1; 9 positions agree with TRBD2. The CDR3 is made up of 15 amino acids. Germline CDR1 and CDR2: SGHRS and YFSETQ. After removal of 0 bases from V and 10 bases from J, the junction contained 8 bases not matched to a gene.

J is TRBJ2-7 and V is TRBV24-1; TRBD1 aligns across 8 bases. Germline trimming cut 5 bases from V and 2 bases from J; bases unmatched to any gene: 4. CDR3 length: 14 amino acids. Germline V lookup: CDR1 KGHDR, CDR2 SFDVKD. CDR3 in amino acids: CATSGQGNPYEQYF. CDR3 bases: TGTGCCACCAGTGGACAGGGGAACCCCTACGAGCAGTACTTC.

This clonotype was seen a handful of times. The chain recombines TRBV5-1 with TRBJ1-2; TRBD1 matches 7 bases. The germline V gene encodes CDR1 SGHRS and CDR2 YFSETQ. The junction had 6 bases not matched to a gene; V was cut back by 5 bases and J by 2 bases. The CDR3 spans 14 residues. The CDR3 loop is CASRAGRGNYGYTF. CDR3 sequence (DNA): TGCGCCAGCAGGGCTGGCAGGGGGAACTATGGCTACACCTTC.

This clonotype was recorded a few times. CDR3: CASSASGRRDGELFF. The CDR3 DNA reads TGTGCCAGCAGCGCCAGCGGGCGACGGGACGGGGAGCTGTTTTTT. This sequence joins TRBV5-5 and TRBJ2-2, with D tentatively TRBD2 (6 bases). CDR3 size: 15 residues. Trimming left V 4 bases short and J 7 bases short, with 17 bases between. From germline, CDR1 is SGHKS and CDR2 YYEKEE (reference sequence).

V gene TRBV20-1 combines with J gene TRBJ2-1; D may be TRBD2 (5 bases). Germline CDR1 reads DFQATT; CDR2 reads SNEGSKA (reference sequence). The length of the CDR3 is 15 residues. Trimming took off 0 bases at V and 4 bases at J, with 13 bases between the two ends. The CDR3 sequence: CSARDILGEYNEQFF. CDR3 nucleotides: TGCAGTGCTAGAGATATTCTGGGAGAGTACAATGAGCAGTTCTTC.

The V gene is TRBV12-3 or TRBV12-4, the J gene TRBJ1-4, with TRBD1 matching 7 bases. This CDR3 spans 18 amino acids. V lost 8 bases to trimming and J lost 8 bases; unmatched junction nucleotides: 23. The CDR3 coding sequence is TGTGCCAGCTGTTCCGCTGGGACAGACGCGATGTTGTTCGAAAAACTGTTTTTT. Translating it yields CASCSAGTDAMLFEKLFF.

The gene calls are TRBV20-1 and TRBJ2-7; tentatively, D is TRBD2 (6 bases). Trimming left V 3 bases short and J 7 bases short, with 16 bases between. The CDR3 is made up of 13 amino acids. Per germline, CDR1 DFQATT and CDR2 SNEGSKA (reference sequence). The CDR3 region is CSASLRGGMEQYV. The CDR3, as DNA: TGCAGTGCTAGTCTGCGGGGTGGAATGGAGCAGTACGTC.

The chain links TRBV19 to TRBJ1-1, with 9 positions matching TRBD1. The CDR3 is made up of 18 amino acids. Germline V gene sequence: CDR1 LNHDA, CDR2 SQIVND (reference sequence). V shed 4 bases, J shed 0 bases, and the junction held 12 bases outside the gene matches. The CDR3 loop reads CASSRTHPGQGLNTEAFF. The CDR3 coding sequence is TGTGCCAGTAGTAGGACGCATCCGGGACAGGGACTGAACACTGAAGCTTTCTTT.

V and J are TRBV5-1 and TRBJ1-1; 12 bases align to TRBD1. Germline V gene data show CDR1 as SGHRS and CDR2 as YFSETQ. Trimming at V came to 4 bases and at J to 1 base, leaving 5 bases not matched to a gene. There are 16 residues in the CDR3. CDR3 coding DNA: TGCGCCAGCAGCCCCGGGACAGGGGGCCGGAACACTGAAGCTTTCTTT. Translated, it gives CASSPGTGGRNTEAFF.

This clonotype appeared many times. The V and J genes are TRBV20-1 and TRBJ1-4; 7 positions agree with TRBD1. The germline V gene has CDR1 DFQATT and CDR2 SNEGSKA (reference sequence). The length of the CDR3 is 17 residues. Trimming removed 0 bases from V and 0 bases from J; junction bases left unmatched: 7. CDR3 sequence: CSARDRQGRATNEKLFF. The CDR3 DNA reads TGCAGTGCTAGAGACAGACAGGGCCGAGCAACTAATGAAAAACTGTTTTTT.

V and J are TRBV11-3 and TRBJ2-7; D possibly corresponds to TRBD1 (6 bases). The CDR3 spans 13 residues. Germline loops: CDR1 SGHNT, CDR2 YENEEA. V was pared by 4 bases and J by 3 bases, with 10 bases between. The DNA of the CDR3 is TGTGCCAGCAGCTCAGAACAGGGCTACGAGCAGTACGTC. Amino acids: CASSSEQGYEQYV.

This rearrangement joins TRBV11-2 to TRBJ2-2; 15 nucleotides line up with TRBD2. The CDR3 length is 18 residues. In germline, CDR1 is SGHAT, CDR2 FQNNGV. With V trimmed by 5 bases and J by 2 bases, 6 bases remained unmatched. The CDR3 sequence: CASSQRGLAGGNTGELFF. The CDR3 DNA reads as TGTGCCAGCAGCCAAAGGGGACTAGCGGGAGGAAACACCGGGGAGCTGTTTTTT.

This clonotype was found a few times. The chain has TRBV3-1 and TRBJ2-2, with TRBD2 matching over 10 bases. The CDR3 is made up of 18 amino acids. Unmatched junction bases numbered 11, after V lost 7 bases and J lost 0 bases. Germline lookup yields CDR1 LGHDT and CDR2 YNNKEL (reference sequence). This CDR3 is CASTRFGTSEPNTGELFF. CDR3 sequence (DNA): TGTGCCAGCACCCGCTTCGGGACTAGCGAACCGAACACCGGGGAGCTGTTTTTT.

The genes are TRBV11-2 and TRBJ2-1; 9 nucleotides line up with TRBD1. V shed 2 bases and J 4 bases; nucleotides not matched to a gene: 6. Per germline, CDR1 SGHAT and CDR2 FQNNGV. The length of the CDR3 is 16 residues. The CDR3 coding sequence is TGTGCCAGCAGCTTATTACAGGGGGCATCTTACAATGAGCAGTTCTTC. Translation: CASSLLQGASYNEQFF. The full variable domain, rest sourced from reference TRBV11-2 and TRBJ2-1, is EAGVAQSPRYKIIEKRQSVAFWCNPISGHATLYWYQQILGQGPKLLIQFQNNGVVDDSQLPKDRFSAERLKGVDSTLKIQPAKLEDSAVYLCASSLLQGASYNEQFFGPGTRLTVL.

The chain combines TRBV18 with TRBJ1-5; 8 bases are shared with TRBD1. The ends lost 3 bases at V and 7 bases at J; junction bases unmatched: 8. CDR3 size: 15 residues. The germline V gene has CDR1 KGHSH and CDR2 LQKENI. CDR3 residues: CASSPSRGPGQPQHF. Here the CDR3 DNA reads TGTGCCAGCTCACCTTCCAGGGGGCCGGGGCAGCCCCAGCATTTT. Drawing the rest from reference TRBV18 and TRBJ1-5, the complete variable domain is NAGVMQNPRHLVRRRGQEARLRCSPMKGHSHVYWYRQLPEEGLKFMVYLQKENIIDESGMPKERFSAEFPKEGPSILRIQQVVRGDSAAYFCASSPSRGPGQPQHFGDGTRLSIL.

The V gene is TRBV9, the J gene TRBJ2-5; perhaps TRBD2 as D (6 bases). Germline V gives CDR1 SGDLS, CDR2 YYNGEE. Trimming took 0 bases from V and 5 from J, leaving 14 bases between them. This CDR3 has 15 amino acids. The CDR3 here is CASSVGPEGWETQYF. The CDR3 nucleotides are TGTGCCAGCAGCGTAGGCCCGGAGGGCTGGGAGACCCAGTACTTC.

V usage is TRBV28 and J usage is TRBJ2-1, with a weak D call TRBD2 (6 bases). The CDR3 totals 14 residues. Trimming took 7 bases from V and 0 from J, leaving 10 bases between them. The germline V gene encodes CDR1 MDHEN and CDR2 SYDVKM. CDR3 sequence: CASTLAVSYNEQFF. The CDR3 coding sequence is TGTGCCAGCACCTTAGCGGTCTCCTACAATGAGCAGTTCTTC.

There are a few counts of this clonotype. The chain recombines TRBV20-1 with TRBJ2-7; tentative D call: TRBD2 (5 bases). Germline V lookup: CDR1 DFQATT, CDR2 SNEGSKA (reference sequence). V lost 4 bases and J 0 bases, leaving 13 bases between the germline ends. The CDR3 contains 14 residues. Written as DNA, the CDR3 is TGCAGTGCTAAGAGGACTTTACTCTCCTACGAGCAGTACTTC. This codes for CSAKRTLLSYEQYF.

The chain joins TRBV10-3 to TRBJ1-1; D unclear. The germline V and J ends were trimmed by 6 bases and 3 bases, with 11 bases remaining between them. The CDR3 loop spans 13 amino acids. Germline CDR1 is ENHRY and CDR2 is SYGVKD. The CDR3 region is CAIRPISDTEAFF. In DNA form, the CDR3 reads TGTGCCATCAGGCCTATATCCGACACTGAAGCTTTCTTT.

The V call is TRBV20-1, the J call TRBJ1-1, with D hard to call. Germline CDR1 and CDR2: DFQATT and SNEGSKA (reference sequence). The CDR3 has 14 amino acids. Deletions cut 0 bases from V and 4 bases from J, with 12 bases between. The CDR3 spells CSAREGPLITEAFF. Here the CDR3 DNA reads TGCAGTGCTAGAGAAGGGCCATTGATCACTGAAGCTTTCTTT.

The chain carries TRBV7-6 and TRBJ2-3; 9 nucleotides align to TRBD2. Per germline, CDR1 SGHVS and CDR2 FNYEAQ. The CDR3 runs 15 residues. V was pared by 3 bases and J by 1 base, with 2 bases of the junction left unmatched. CDR3 loop: CASSLPSGGTDTQYF. In nucleotides, the CDR3 is TGTGCCAGCAGCTTGCCTAGCGGGGGCACAGATACGCAGTATTTT.